The text below deals with one T cell receptor (beta chain). Gene names and germline refer to mouse. The missing CDR3 end, 4 residues past where the read stops, is filled in from the germline J gene. cDNA reverse transcribed from extracted RNA served as the sequencing template. Clones were read by immunoSEQ multiplex PCR, and TCRdb kept only the in-frame ones, dropping some. Observed in the sample are around 290,000 clones, none of them singletons. The trim removed 4 bases at V and 0 bases at J, leaving 2 bases unmatched. Germline CDR1 and CDR2: NSQYPW and LRSPGD (reference sequence). This CDR3 is 15 amino acids long. Sorting relied on CD4, CD8alpha, NKG2D, NKG2ACE and other markers applied to pooled cutaneous lymph node cells. These data originate in a study of CD8+ T cells in alopecia areata.

The V gene is TRBV1, the J gene TRBJ2-2; 7 nucleotides agree with TRBD1. Specimen: CD4+ T cells sorted from a lymph node. The source is a C3H/HeJ mouse with alopecia areata. MHC haplotype of the mouse line: H2-k. The CDR3 DNA, read in part, is TGCACCTGCAGTGACAGGGGTCCAAACACCGGG. Translating it yields CTCSDRGPNTG. The full-length CDR3 reads as CTCSDRGPNTGQLYF.